This passage covers 26 T cell receptor beta chains from one sample sequenced in a study of shared clonotypes between healthy human individuals. The assay was immunoSEQ multiplex PCR, and TCRdb's table has in-frame clones only and misses some. The top ten hold less than 0.15% of the sample, which has some 2,100,000 clones, approximately 94% seen once. Material for sequencing was naive CD4+ T cells sorted from blood. Subset of the sample: CD45RA+ positively selected. The receptor set was obtained from a young man in good health.

The gene calls are TRBV11-2 and TRBJ2-3; no clear D gene. Trimming cost V 0 bases and J 6 bases, with 13 bases left between them. The CDR3 totals 15 residues. CDR1 is SGHAT, CDR2 FQNNGV, per germline. This chain's CDR3 is CASSLDLVDLDTQYF. The DNA of the CDR3 is TGTGCCAGCAGCTTAGATTTGGTCGACCTCGATACGCAGTATTTT.

This clone was observed once. The rearrangement joins TRBV6-4 to TRBJ2-2; D is ambiguous. The germline V gene has CDR1 MRHNA and CDR2 SNTAGT. This CDR3 comprises 14 residues. The germline V and J ends were trimmed by 3 bases and 3 bases, with 8 bases remaining between them. In DNA form, the CDR3 reads TGTGCCAGCAGTGATCAAAGCTACACCGGGGAGCTGTTTTTT. It codes for CASSDQSYTGELFF.

This chain connects TRBV6-1 to TRBJ1-2; D is uncertain. The germline gives CDR1 MNHNS, CDR2 SASEGT. With 8 bases removed from V and 7 bases from J, the gap between germline ends came to 14 bases. The length of the CDR3 is 12 residues. The CDR3, as DNA: TGTGCCAGCGGACCGGAGGGTCGTGGCTACACCTTC. This codes for CASGPEGRGYTF.

This clone has a single count. The chain couples TRBV30 to TRBJ1-1; no reliable D call. The CDR3 extends over 13 amino acids. V was shortened by 0 bases and J by 3 bases, with 8 bases between the two germline ends. CDR1 is GTSNPN and CDR2 is SVGIG in the germline V gene (reference sequence). CDR3 sequence reads: CAWSVEDYTEAFF. CDR3 in DNA: TGTGCCTGGAGTGTTGAGGATTACACTGAAGCTTTCTTT.

This rearrangement joins TRBV28 to TRBJ2-2; 7 bases line up with TRBD1. The CDR3 spans 17 residues. Looked up from germline, CDR1 is MDHEN and CDR2 is SYDVKM. Germline trimming cut 5 bases from V and 2 bases from J; bases unmatched to any gene: 11. The CDR3 nucleotides are TGTGCCAGCAGTCCACTAAGGGGACAGTCAAACACCGGGGAGCTGTTTTTT. Its translation: CASSPLRGQSNTGELFF.

The chain combines TRBV19 with TRBJ1-6, with TRBD1 identical over 7 bases. Germline V gene sequence: CDR1 LNHDA, CDR2 SQIVND (reference sequence). The ends lost 3 bases at V and 5 bases at J; junction bases unmatched: 4. This CDR3 contains 15 residues. The CDR3, as DNA: TGTGCCAGTAGTATCGACAGGGCGAATAATTCACCCCTCCACTTT. It is translated as CASSIDRANNSPLHF.

This chain links TRBV10-2 with TRBJ1-5; D might be TRBD1 (5 bases). Germline assignment: CDR1 WSHSY and CDR2 SAAADI. This CDR3 has 14 residues. V dropped 0 bases and J dropped 7 bases, with 10 bases sitting between them. As DNA, the CDR3 is TGCGCCAGCAGTGAGTCCCCGGGGCGGCAGCCCCAGCATTTT. It is translated as CASSESPGRQPQHF.

The CDR3, as DNA: TGTGCCTGGGGCAGGGGATTAAGCTCCTATAATTCACCCCTCCACTTT. This translates into CAWGRGLSSYNSPLHF. J is TRBJ1-6 and V is TRBV30, with a weak D call TRBD1 (6 bases). CDR3 length equals 16 residues. Germline V gives CDR1 GTSNPN, CDR2 SVGIG (reference sequence). Trimming took 5 bases from V and 0 from J, leaving 14 bases between them.

Details on this clone: Other DNA sequences within the sample encode an identical CDR3. For the CDR3, the DNA is TGTGCCAGCAGCTCTGGGACTGCCCCCTACGAGCAGTACTTC. This translates into CASSSGTAPYEQYF. The rearrangement uses TRBV7-2 and TRBJ2-7, with a possible D match to TRBD2 (6 bases). Germline V lookup: CDR1 SGHTA, CDR2 FQGNSA. Between the trimmed V and J ends, which lost 4 bases and 2 bases, there was a span of 12 bases. The CDR3 has 14 residues.

This clone was seen once. The chain joins TRBV6-1 to TRBJ1-1, with TRBD1 matching 8 bases. V dropped 6 bases and J dropped 3; count of bases not matched to a gene: 9. The length of the CDR3 is 15 residues. Germline loops: CDR1 MNHNS, CDR2 SASEGT. CDR3 nucleotides: TGTGCCAGCAGCCGACCGACAGGGGACCACACTGAAGCTTTCTTT. It encodes CASSRPTGDHTEAFF.

This rearrangement joins TRBV5-1 to TRBJ2-5; perhaps TRBD1 as D (5 bases). Germline CDR1 SGHRS, CDR2 YFSETQ. The CDR3 runs 14 residues. The V gene lost 1 base and the J gene lost 5 bases, with 12 bases spanning the gap. CDR3 in amino acids: CASSLSLGQETQYF. The CDR3, as DNA: TGCGCCAGCAGCTTGTCCCTGGGGCAGGAGACCCAGTACTTC. Based on the CDR3 plus reference TRBV5-1 and TRBJ2-5, the full variable domain is KAGVTQTPRYLIKTRGQQVTLSCSPISGHRSVSWYQQTPGQGLQFLFEYFSETQRNKGNFPGRFSGRQFSNSRSEMNVSTLELGDSALYLCASSLSLGQETQYFGPGTRLLVL.

V gene TRBV7-2 combines with J gene TRBJ2-1, with 8 nucleotides matching TRBD2. Trimming took 2 bases from V and 8 from J; bases not matched to a gene: 8. Germline CDR1 reads SGHTA; CDR2 reads FQGNSA. CDR3 length: 15 residues. CDR3 residues: CASSLSPGGPDEQFF. CDR3 coding DNA: TGTGCCAGCAGCTTATCTCCGGGGGGGCCCGATGAGCAGTTCTTC.

This chain links TRBV29-1 with TRBJ2-5, with a tentative D call TRBD2 (5 bases). The CDR3 sequence is 13 residues long. Trimming removed 4 bases from V and 4 bases from J, with 13 bases in between. Germline lookup yields CDR1 SQVTM and CDR2 ANQGSEA. The CDR3 DNA is TGCAGCGTTGCCGAGGGCCTGGGAGAGACCCAGTACTTC. It is translated as CSVAEGLGETQYF.

The rearrangement joins TRBV4-2 to TRBJ2-3, with 10 nucleotides matching TRBD1. V gave up 3 bases and J gave up 1 base; unmatched junction bases: 7. The length of the CDR3 is 17 residues. Per the germline V gene, CDR1 is LGHNA and CDR2 is YNFKEQ. CDR3 sequence reads: CASSHLDRGHGTDTQYF. The CDR3 DNA reads as TGTGCCAGCAGCCACCTCGACAGGGGGCACGGCACAGATACGCAGTATTTT.

V is TRBV11-2 and J is TRBJ2-5, with D possibly TRBD1 on 5 matching bases. The CDR3 contains 16 residues. Germline CDR1 reads SGHAT; CDR2 reads FQNNGV. The V gene lost 3 bases and the J gene lost 5 bases, with 19 bases spanning the gap. CDR3 nucleotides: TGTGCCAGCAGCTTGGGGCACGCGTTAGGCAGGGAGACCCAGTACTTC. Translating gives CASSLGHALGRETQYF.

With respect to this clone: Other nucleotide sequences in the sample specify the same CDR3. This chain connects TRBV6-5 to TRBJ1-1, with 7 bases identical to TRBD1. Unmatched junction bases numbered 6, after V lost 6 bases and J lost 8 bases. Germline CDR1 MNHEY, CDR2 SVGAGI. This CDR3 is 12 amino acids long. For the CDR3, the DNA is TGTGCCAGCAGCTCCCCGGGACAGGAAGCTTTCTTT. It yields the protein CASSSPGQEAFF.

J is TRBJ1-2 and V is TRBV11-2, with D perhaps matching TRBD1 (6 bases). V was cut by 1 base and J by 5 bases, with 11 bases left in between. CDR1 and CDR2 from the germline V gene are SGHAT and FQNNGV. The length of the CDR3 is 14 residues. As DNA, the CDR3 is TGTGCCAGCAGCTTAGTGGGGACAAATTATGGCTACACCTTC. Translated, it gives CASSLVGTNYGYTF.

The chain has TRBV5-6 and TRBJ2-6; maybe TRBD2 (6 bases). The CDR3 contains 16 residues. Germline values: CDR1 SGHDT, CDR2 YYEEEE. The V end lost 4 bases, the J end lost 0 bases, and 11 bases lay between the germline ends. The CDR3 reads CASSAGLFSGANVLTF. Here the CDR3 DNA reads TGTGCCAGCAGCGCGGGACTGTTCTCTGGGGCCAACGTCCTGACTTTC.

The chain joins TRBV18 to TRBJ1-2; 7 bases line up with TRBD1. CDR1 KGHSH and CDR2 LQKENI come from the germline V gene. This CDR3 has 16 residues. Losses at the gene ends were 0 bases for V and 1 base for J; bases not matched to a gene: 5. The CDR3 reads CASSPPVTGSNYGYTF. The CDR3 DNA is TGTGCCAGCTCACCACCCGTGACAGGGAGTAACTATGGCTACACCTTC.

This rearrangement joins TRBV5-1 to TRBJ1-6; D might be TRBD1 (5 bases). The CDR3 consists of 14 residues. Trimming took off 0 bases at V and 8 bases at J, with 9 bases between the two ends. Germline loops: CDR1 SGHRS, CDR2 YFSETQ. CDR3 coding DNA: TGCGCCAGCAGCTTGGCCCAGGGTTATTCACCCCTCCACTTT. It yields the protein CASSLAQGYSPLHF.

The V gene is TRBV13, the J gene TRBJ1-2; perhaps TRBD1 as D (6 bases). The V gene lost 1 base and the J gene lost 0 bases, with 12 bases spanning the gap. The CDR3 has 16 amino acids. CDR1 is PRHDT, CDR2 FYEKMQ, per germline (reference sequence). CDR3 nucleotide sequence: TGTGCCAGCAGCTTAGACCTGACAGGTCCTAACTATGGCTACACCTTC. Its protein is CASSLDLTGPNYGYTF.

The chain carries TRBV5-4 and TRBJ2-7, with D possibly TRBD1 on 5 matching bases. Per germline, CDR1 SGHNT and CDR2 YYREEE (reference sequence). CDR3 size: 14 residues. Trimming stripped 6 bases from V and 5 bases from J, with 18 bases between. CDR3 DNA sequence: TGTGCCAGCACCCACGGTTCCCTCAGGGACGAGCAGTACTTC. Protein sequence: CASTHGSLRDEQYF.

The J gene is TRBJ2-3, the V gene TRBV6-5; either TRBD1 or TRBD2 may supply D (6 bases each). The CDR3 runs 14 residues. V shed 7 bases and J shed 0 bases, with 11 bases lying between them. Per germline, CDR1 MNHEY and CDR2 SVGAGI. The CDR3 DNA sequence: TGTGCCAGCACCCGGGGGCGCAGCACAGATACGCAGTATTTT. It yields the protein CASTRGRSTDTQYF.

The rearrangement links TRBV7-2 to TRBJ1-4; D unclear. CDR1 is SGHTA and CDR2 is FQGNSA in the germline V gene. Trimming stripped 5 bases from V and 5 bases from J, with 18 bases between. This CDR3 is built from 16 residues. This chain's CDR3 is CASSPKSGYENEKLFF. DNA for the CDR3: TGTGCCAGCAGCCCCAAAAGCGGGTATGAAAATGAAAAACTGTTTTTT.

As concerns this clone: The sample contains more than one DNA sequence encoding this CDR3. The CDR3 DNA reads TGTGCCAGCAGCTTGGGGGGGAGAAGCACAGATACGCAGTATTTT. This codes for CASSLGGRSTDTQYF. The chain employs TRBV7-9 and TRBJ2-3; 7 bases are shared with TRBD2. The germline gives CDR1 SEHNR, CDR2 FQNEAQ (reference sequence). The CDR3 is made up of 15 amino acids. V was clipped by 3 bases and J by 0 bases; unmatched bases: 3.

The chain uses TRBV5-1 and TRBJ1-2; the D is unclear. The CDR3 is 16 residues long. The V gene lost 0 bases and the J gene lost 0 bases, with 12 bases spanning the gap. Germline assignment: CDR1 SGHRS and CDR2 YFSETQ. The CDR3 protein is CASSLAPTGTNYGYTF. CDR3 nucleotides: TGCGCCAGCAGCTTGGCCCCGACGGGAACTAACTATGGCTACACCTTC.